This T cell receptor beta chain derives from a study of cytomegalovirus exposure and HLA in healthy donors. PCR used 60 Vbeta primers and 13 Jbeta primers. Original data processing: In a later analysis, the count reached tens of millions of unique TCR beta chains, with 10 million to 11 million shared. Repertoires were generated with immunoSEQ multiplex PCR, while TCRdb's copy carries only in-frame clones and drops some. V, J and clone size are taken as reported in that table, and D and trimming were inferred from the DNA itself. This table has 150,000 or so clones, around 70% appearing once. Trimming left V 8 bases short and J 4 bases short, with 9 bases between. The CDR3 contains 13 residues. Per germline, CDR1 MNHEY and CDR2 SVGAGI.

The receptor was isolated from a man aged 25 to 40 in good health and CMV-seronegative. Sequences were obtained from PBMCs. V is TRBV6-5 and J is TRBJ2-6; D uncertain. CDR3 DNA sequence: TGTGCCAGCGGGTCCGGGGGGGCCAACGTCCTGACTTTC. This encodes CASGSGGANVLTF.